The text below deals with one T cell receptor (beta chain). What it recognizes is unknown. The CDR3 sequence is 17 residues long. Germline values: CDR1 SGDLS, CDR2 YYNGEE. Trimming pared 0 bases from V and 0 bases from J, leaving 14 bases between. This record belongs to a study of CD8 T cells in Susac syndrome. Findings and limits, study-wide: The study conceded that relatively few individuals underwent its TCR sequencing and HLA analysis.

After extraction with the RNeasy kit, about 0.5 to 1 ug of the RNA was reverse transcribed using random hexamers. immunoSEQ multiplex PCR amplified TCR beta CDR3 across 54 Vbeta, 13 Jbeta. A single record per CDR3 protein comes from TCRdb applying MiXCR to the immunoSEQ multiplex PCR reads. The sample holds 300,000 or so distinct CDR3 sequences, 90% to 95% seen once. The authors sequenced TCR beta from blood CD8+ and CD4+ T cells. Negative isolation was used for CD8+ and CD4+ T cells, and FACS enrichment was applied to TEMRA cells. J is TRBJ2-3 and V is TRBV9; weak D call: TRBD2 (6 bases). Input material: CD4+ T cells from PBMCs. This TCR was sampled from a human donor with multiple sclerosis. The CDR3 spells CASSVAGGFLSTDTQYF. CDR3 DNA: TGTGCCAGCAGCGTAGCTGGGGGGTTTCTTAGCACAGATACGCAGTATTTT.